The TCR beta chain under discussion was sequenced for a study of shared clonotypes between healthy human individuals (dated by TCRdb to 2018 to 2021). The study in broad terms: A couple of women and a few men aged 18 to 49 years were included in the cohort. Each donor's leukapheresis produced roughly between roughly 0.85 and 9.5 billion PBMCs. For each donor, CD4 naive and CD4 memory were each run on three plates, CD8 naive on two plates, and CD8 memory on one plate. To estimate repertoire size and how much clonotype sharing occurs between individuals, the study deeply sequenced the blood TCR repertoires of about five healthy adults. Libraries were prepared and TCR repertoires were sequenced by different laboratories using diverse techniques, in order to increase sequencing depth and limit assay-specific biases.

Trimming costs V 4 bases and J 7 bases, and their ends lie 17 bases apart. CDR1 and CDR2 were assigned from the germline V gene (reference sequence) as SGHNT and YYREEE. The CDR3 starts with the cysteine, ends with the phenylalanine, and has 14 residues. Only the CDR3 region is kept as DNA, spanning 42 bases read in frame from base 1. Using the deep immunoSEQ assay, TCR CDR3 regions were amplified from genomic DNA by multiplex PCR. Genomic DNA extracted from each cell subset was distributed evenly over all wells of several immunoSEQ 96-well plates, and each plate served as one replicate. For sorted subsets, about 200 ng genomic DNA, equal to 30,000 to 35,000 T cell genomes, was loaded into each replicate PCR. Purified libraries were quantified with a Qubit 3.0 fluorometer, sized on a Bioanalyzer 2100, and re-quantified with the KAPA Library Quantification kit. A separate single-read 150-cycle Illumina NextSeq 550 flow cell was used to sequence each immunoSEQ 96-well plate. In the paper's pipeline: Because the immunoSEQ output held only junctional sequences and lacked quality scores, the filtering could not match the filtering applied to full-length reads. To assign V/J genes and CDR3, sequences were annotated against IMGT germline references using PyIR, a Python wrapper for IgBLAST v1.9. Reads with weak V/J assignments (E-value above 1e-6), missing CDR3, stop codons, out-of-frame junctions, or ambiguous translated residues were removed. V3J clonotypes were defined as sequences sharing an identical inferred V gene, J gene, and CDR3 amino acid sequence. To compute the percentage overlap between repertoires, the number of shared unique clonotypes was divided by the size of the smaller repertoire. Repertoire richness was assessed with RTK rarefaction, the Chao1 estimator, and Recon v2.1 estimates of unobserved clonotypes. Generation probabilities for all TCRbeta clonotypes obtained by the gDNA method from a handful of donors were computed using OLGA. The clones in this table, taken by TCRdb from immuneACCESS, are in-frame only. Not every clone is retained; where verified, under half of the shortfall comes from an unresolved V gene, and the cause of the rest is unknown. That table is the source of V, J and clone size, and D and trimming were worked out from the DNA. The sample table contains about 1.5 million clones; only one count was recorded for about 96% of them. Together, the top ten hold 1.2% of the sample.

Comments on this clone: Its target antigen remains unknown. Per-nucleotide qualities are absent, and no much larger clonotype sits a single base away.

The donors were healthy, HIV-negative adults who had no recently reported acute infections or vaccinations. Every donor was a Caucasian adult residing in Nashville, Tennessee, USA. CD4+ T cells were enriched through magnetic negative selection, after which naive cells were positively selected on CD45RA and the remaining negative fraction served as the memory subset. After blood collection by leukapheresis, PBMCs were isolated using Ficoll-Histopaque density gradient centrifugation and then cryopreserved in the vapor phase of liquid nitrogen. Analytical flow cytometry was used to check the purity and quantity of each magnetically sorted T cell population. Each sorted fraction had its genomic DNA isolated and then quantified by UV absorbance on a Nanodrop 2000c. Here is what the overall study found, with its caveats: Even with the large sequencing depth, rarefaction of the sorted-subset datasets indicated that sequencing was incomplete. Across a handful of donors, roughly 5.4% of naive CD4, roughly 3.5% of naive CD8, 2.3% of memory CD4, and 0.3% to 0.45% of memory CD8 clonotypes were shared. Larger estimated clonotype richness was generally found for naive subsets than for memory subsets. Only blood was sampled, and tissue TCR repertoires likely differ from those in blood. Based on pairwise subsampling, the degree of clonotype sharing among donors was expected to be affected by sequencing depth. Compared with non-shared clonotypes, the clonotypes found in all four sorted-subset donors had higher generation probabilities. The small number of donors limited the genetic and exposure-history diversity represented.

The origin of this receptor is a man aged 25-45 years in good health. The rearranged chain carries TRBV5-4 and TRBJ1-1; a tentative D match to TRBD1 spans 6 bases. Specimen: naive CD4+ T cells sorted from blood. What the cell subset or site label conveys for this sample: CD45RA+ positively selected. The nucleotides are TGTGCCAGCAGCACAAGGACAGATTTTTTTGAAGCTTTCTTT. Translated, it gives CASSTRTDFFEAFF. The reference TRBV5-4 and TRBJ1-1 proteins fill in what lies around the CDR3, so the full variable domain reads ETGVTQSPTHLIKTRGQQVTLRCSSQSGHNTVSWYQQALGQGPQFIFQYYREEENGRGNFPPRFSGLQFPNYSSELNVNALELDDSALYLCASSTRTDFFEAFFGQGTRLTVV.